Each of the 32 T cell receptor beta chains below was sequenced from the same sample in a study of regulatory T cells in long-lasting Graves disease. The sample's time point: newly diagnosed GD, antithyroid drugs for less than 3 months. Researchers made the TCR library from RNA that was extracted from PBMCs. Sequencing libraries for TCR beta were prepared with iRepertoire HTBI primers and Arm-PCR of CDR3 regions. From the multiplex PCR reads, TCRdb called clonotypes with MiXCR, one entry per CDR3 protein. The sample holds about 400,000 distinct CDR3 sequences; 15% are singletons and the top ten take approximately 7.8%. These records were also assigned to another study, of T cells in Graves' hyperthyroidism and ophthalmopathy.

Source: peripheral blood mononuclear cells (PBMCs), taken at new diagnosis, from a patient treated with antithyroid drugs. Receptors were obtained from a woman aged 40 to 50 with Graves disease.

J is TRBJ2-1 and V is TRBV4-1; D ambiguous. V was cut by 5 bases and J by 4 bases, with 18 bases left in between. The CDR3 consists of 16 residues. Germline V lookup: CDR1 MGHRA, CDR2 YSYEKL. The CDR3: CASSAKFSTGYNEQFF. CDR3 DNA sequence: TGCGCCAGCAGCGCAAAGTTCTCGACTGGATACAATGAGCAGTTCTTC.

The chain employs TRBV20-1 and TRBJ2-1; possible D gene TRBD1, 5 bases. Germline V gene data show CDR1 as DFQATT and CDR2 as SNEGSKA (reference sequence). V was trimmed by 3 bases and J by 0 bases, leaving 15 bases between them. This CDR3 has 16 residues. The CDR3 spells CSASSSGALSYNEQFF. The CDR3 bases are TGCAGTGCTAGTTCCTCTGGGGCTCTCTCCTACAATGAGCAGTTCTTC.

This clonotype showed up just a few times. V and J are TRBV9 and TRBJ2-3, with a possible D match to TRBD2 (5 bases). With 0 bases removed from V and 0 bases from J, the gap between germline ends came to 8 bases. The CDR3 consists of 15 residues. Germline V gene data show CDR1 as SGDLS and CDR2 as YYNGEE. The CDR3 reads CASSVGTSSTDTQYF. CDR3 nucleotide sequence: TGTGCCAGCAGCGTAGGGACTTCTAGCACAGATACGCAGTATTTT.

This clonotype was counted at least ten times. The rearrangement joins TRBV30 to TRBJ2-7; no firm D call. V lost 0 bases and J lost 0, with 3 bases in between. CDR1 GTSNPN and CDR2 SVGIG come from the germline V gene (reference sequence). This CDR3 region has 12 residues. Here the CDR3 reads CAWSVRSYEQYF. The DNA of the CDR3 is TGTGCCTGGAGTGTACGCTCCTACGAGCAGTACTTC.

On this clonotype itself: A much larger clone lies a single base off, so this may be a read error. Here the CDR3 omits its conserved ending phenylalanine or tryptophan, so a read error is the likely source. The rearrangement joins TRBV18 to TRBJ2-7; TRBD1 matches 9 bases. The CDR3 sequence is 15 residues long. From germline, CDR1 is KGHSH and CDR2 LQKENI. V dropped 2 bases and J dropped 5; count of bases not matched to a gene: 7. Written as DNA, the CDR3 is TGTGCCAGCTCACCAACTACCGGGACAGGGAACGAGCAGTACCTC. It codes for CASSPTTGTGNEQYL.

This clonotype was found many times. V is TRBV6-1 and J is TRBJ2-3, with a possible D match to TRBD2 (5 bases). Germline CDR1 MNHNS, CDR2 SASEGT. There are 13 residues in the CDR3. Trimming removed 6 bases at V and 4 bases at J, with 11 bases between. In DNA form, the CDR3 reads TGTGCCAGCAGCCGGGAAGTAGCAGATACGCAGTATTTT. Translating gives CASSREVADTQYF.

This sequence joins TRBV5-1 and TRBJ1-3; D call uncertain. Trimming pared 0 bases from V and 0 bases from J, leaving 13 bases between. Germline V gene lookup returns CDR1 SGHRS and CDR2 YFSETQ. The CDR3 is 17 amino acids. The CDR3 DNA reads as TGCGCCAGCAGCTTGGGGGAAGCTTTTAGCTCTGGAAACACCATATATTTT. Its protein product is CASSLGEAFSSGNTIYF. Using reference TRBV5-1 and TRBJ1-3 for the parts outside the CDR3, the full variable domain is KAGVTQTPRYLIKTRGQQVTLSCSPISGHRSVSWYQQTPGQGLQFLFEYFSETQRNKGNFPGRFSGRQFSNSRSEMNVSTLELGDSALYLCASSLGEAFSSGNTIYFGEGSWLTVV.

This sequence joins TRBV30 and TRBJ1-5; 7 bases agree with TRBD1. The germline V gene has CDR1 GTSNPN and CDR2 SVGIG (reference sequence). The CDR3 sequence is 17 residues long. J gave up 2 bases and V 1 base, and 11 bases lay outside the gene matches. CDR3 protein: CAWSAPPRGGGNQPQHF. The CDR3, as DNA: TGTGCCTGGAGTGCCCCCCCCAGGGGGGGAGGCAATCAGCCCCAGCATTTT.

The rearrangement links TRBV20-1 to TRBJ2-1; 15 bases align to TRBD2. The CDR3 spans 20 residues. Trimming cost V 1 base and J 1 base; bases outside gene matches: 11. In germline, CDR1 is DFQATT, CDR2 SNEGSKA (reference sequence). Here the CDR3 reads CSARVRGLAGGLYSYNEQFF. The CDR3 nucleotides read TGCAGTGCTAGAGTTCGGGGACTAGCGGGAGGCCTCTATTCCTACAATGAGCAGTTCTTC.

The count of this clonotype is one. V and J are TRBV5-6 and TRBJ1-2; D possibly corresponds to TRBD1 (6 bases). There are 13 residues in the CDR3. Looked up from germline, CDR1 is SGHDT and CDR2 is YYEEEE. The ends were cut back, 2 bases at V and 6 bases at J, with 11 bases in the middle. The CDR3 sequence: CASSFGAGDGYTF. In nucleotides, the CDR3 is TGTGCCAGCAGCTTTGGGGCAGGGGATGGCTACACCTTC. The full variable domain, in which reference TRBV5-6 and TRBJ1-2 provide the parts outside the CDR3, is DAGVTQSPTHLIKTRGQQVTLRCSPKSGHDTVSWYQQALGQGPQFIFQYYEEEERQRGNFPDRFSGHQFPNYSSELNVNALLLGDSALYLCASSFGAGDGYTFGSGTRLTVV.

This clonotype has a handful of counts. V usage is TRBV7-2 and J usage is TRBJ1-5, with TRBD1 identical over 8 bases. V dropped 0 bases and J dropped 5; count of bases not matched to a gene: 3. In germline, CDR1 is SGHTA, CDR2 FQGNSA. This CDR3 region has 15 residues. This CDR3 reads CASSLAGQGHQPQHF. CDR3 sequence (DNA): TGTGCCAGCAGCTTAGCTGGACAGGGCCATCAGCCCCAGCATTTT.

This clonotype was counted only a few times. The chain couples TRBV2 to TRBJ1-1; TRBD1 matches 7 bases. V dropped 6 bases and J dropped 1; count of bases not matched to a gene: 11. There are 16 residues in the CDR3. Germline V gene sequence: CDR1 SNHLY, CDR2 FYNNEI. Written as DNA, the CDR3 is TGTGCCAGCAGCGCCCCGGGACAGTTTAAGAACACTGAAGCTTTCTTT. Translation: CASSAPGQFKNTEAFF.

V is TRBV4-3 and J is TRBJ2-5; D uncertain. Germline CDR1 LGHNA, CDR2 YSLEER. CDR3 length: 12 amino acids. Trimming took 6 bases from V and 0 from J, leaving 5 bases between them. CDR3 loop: CASRNYQETQYF. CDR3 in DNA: TGCGCCAGCAGAAACTACCAAGAGACCCAGTACTTC.

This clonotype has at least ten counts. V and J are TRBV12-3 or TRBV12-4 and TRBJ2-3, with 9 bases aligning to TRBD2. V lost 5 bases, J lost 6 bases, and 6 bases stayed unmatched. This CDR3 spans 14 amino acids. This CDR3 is CASSLRSGRDTQYF. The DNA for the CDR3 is TGTGCCAGCAGTCTACGCAGCGGGAGGGATACGCAGTATTTT.

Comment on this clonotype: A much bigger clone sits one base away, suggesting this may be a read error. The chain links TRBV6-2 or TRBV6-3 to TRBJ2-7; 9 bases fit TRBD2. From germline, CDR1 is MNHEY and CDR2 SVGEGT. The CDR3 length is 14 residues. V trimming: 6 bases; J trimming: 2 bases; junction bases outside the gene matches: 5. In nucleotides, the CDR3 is TGTGCCAGCAGCGGGGCTAGCGGGGCCTACGAGCAGTACTTC. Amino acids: CASSGASGAYEQYF.

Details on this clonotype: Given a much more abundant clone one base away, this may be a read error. CDR3 sequence (DNA): TGTGCCTGGAGGGTTAGCGGGAGATCCGGCGAGCCGTACTTC. Translation: CAWRVSGRSGEPYF. The rearrangement links TRBV30 to TRBJ2-7; 9 bases line up with TRBD2. This CDR3 contains 14 residues. Germline CDR1 and CDR2: GTSNPN and SVGIG (reference sequence).

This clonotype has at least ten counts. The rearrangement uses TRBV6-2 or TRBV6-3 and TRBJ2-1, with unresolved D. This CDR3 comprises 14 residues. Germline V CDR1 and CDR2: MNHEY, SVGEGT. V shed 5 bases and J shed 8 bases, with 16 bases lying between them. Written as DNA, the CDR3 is TGTGCCAGCAGTACTACTCAACTGGGCGATGAGCAGTTCTTC. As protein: CASSTTQLGDEQFF.

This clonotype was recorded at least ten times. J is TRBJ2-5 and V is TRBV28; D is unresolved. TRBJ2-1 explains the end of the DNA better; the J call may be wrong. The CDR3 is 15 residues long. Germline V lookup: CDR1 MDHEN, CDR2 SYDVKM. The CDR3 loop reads CASSFHRMKYNEQFF. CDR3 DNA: TGTGCCAGCAGTTTCCATAGGATGAAATACAATGAGCAGTTCTTC.

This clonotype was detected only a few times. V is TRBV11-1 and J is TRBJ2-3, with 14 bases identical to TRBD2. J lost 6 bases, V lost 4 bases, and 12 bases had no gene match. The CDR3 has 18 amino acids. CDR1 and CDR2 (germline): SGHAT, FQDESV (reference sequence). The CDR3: CASSSWTGTSGSFDTQYF. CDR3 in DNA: TGTGCCAGCAGCTCCTGGACCGGGACTAGCGGGAGTTTCGATACGCAGTATTTT.

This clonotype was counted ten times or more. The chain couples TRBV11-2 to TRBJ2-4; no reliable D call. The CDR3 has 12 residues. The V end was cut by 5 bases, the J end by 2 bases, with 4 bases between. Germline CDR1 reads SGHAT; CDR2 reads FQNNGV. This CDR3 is CASSPSKNIQYF. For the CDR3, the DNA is TGTGCCAGCAGCCCGTCCAAAAACATTCAGTACTTC. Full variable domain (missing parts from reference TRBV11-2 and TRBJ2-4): EAGVAQSPRYKIIEKRQSVAFWCNPISGHATLYWYQQILGQGPKLLIQFQNNGVVDDSQLPKDRFSAERLKGVDSTLKIQPAKLEDSAVYLCASSPSKNIQYFGAGTRLSVL.

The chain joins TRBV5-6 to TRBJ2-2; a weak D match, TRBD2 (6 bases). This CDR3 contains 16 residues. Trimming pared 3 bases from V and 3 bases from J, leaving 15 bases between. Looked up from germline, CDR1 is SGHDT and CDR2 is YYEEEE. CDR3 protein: CASSWDLRRYTGELFF. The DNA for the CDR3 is TGTGCCAGCAGCTGGGACTTACGGAGGTACACCGGGGAGCTGTTTTTT.

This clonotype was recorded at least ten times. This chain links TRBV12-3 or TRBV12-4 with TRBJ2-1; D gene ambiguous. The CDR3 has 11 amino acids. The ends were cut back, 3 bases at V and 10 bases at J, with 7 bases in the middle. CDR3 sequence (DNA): TGTGCCAGCAGTTTGTTGAAGGAGCAGTTCTTC. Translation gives CASSLLKEQFF.

CDR3 coding DNA: TGCAGTGTTCTAGTGGCCGGGGAGCTGTTTTTT. It codes for CSVLVAGELFF. This sequence joins TRBV20-1 and TRBJ2-2, with D unresolved. CDR3 size: 11 residues. V was trimmed by 7 bases and J by 6 bases, leaving 9 bases between them. Germline loops: CDR1 DFQATT, CDR2 SNEGSKA (reference sequence).

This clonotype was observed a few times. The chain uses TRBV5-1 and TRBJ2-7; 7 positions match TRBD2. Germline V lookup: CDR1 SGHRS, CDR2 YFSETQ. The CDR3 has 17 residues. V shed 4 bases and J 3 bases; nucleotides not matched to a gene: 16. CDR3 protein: CASSQDWGGGRVYEQYF. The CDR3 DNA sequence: TGCGCCAGCAGCCAAGATTGGGGTGGCGGGAGAGTCTACGAGCAGTACTTC.

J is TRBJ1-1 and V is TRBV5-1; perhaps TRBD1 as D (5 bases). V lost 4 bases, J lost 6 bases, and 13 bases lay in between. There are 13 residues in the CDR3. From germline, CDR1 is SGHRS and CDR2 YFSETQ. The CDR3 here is CASSAGSGAEAFF. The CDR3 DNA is TGCGCCAGCAGCGCAGGGTCCGGGGCTGAAGCTTTCTTT.

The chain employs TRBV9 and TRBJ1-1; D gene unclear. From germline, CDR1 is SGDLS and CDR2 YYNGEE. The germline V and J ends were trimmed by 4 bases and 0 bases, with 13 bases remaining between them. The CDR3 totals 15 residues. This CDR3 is CASSMPGSLNTEAFF. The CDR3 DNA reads TGTGCCAGCAGCATGCCCGGGTCGCTGAACACTGAAGCTTTCTTT.

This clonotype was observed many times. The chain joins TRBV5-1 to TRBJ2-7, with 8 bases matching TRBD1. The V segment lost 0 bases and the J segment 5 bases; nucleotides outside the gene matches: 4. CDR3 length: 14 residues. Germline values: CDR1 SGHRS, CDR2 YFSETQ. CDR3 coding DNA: TGCGCCAGCAGCTTGGGGCAGGGGGCTGACGAGCAGTACTTC. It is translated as CASSLGQGADEQYF. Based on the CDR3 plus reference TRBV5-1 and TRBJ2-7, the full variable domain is KAGVTQTPRYLIKTRGQQVTLSCSPISGHRSVSWYQQTPGQGLQFLFEYFSETQRNKGNFPGRFSGRQFSNSRSEMNVSTLELGDSALYLCASSLGQGADEQYFGPGTRLTVT.

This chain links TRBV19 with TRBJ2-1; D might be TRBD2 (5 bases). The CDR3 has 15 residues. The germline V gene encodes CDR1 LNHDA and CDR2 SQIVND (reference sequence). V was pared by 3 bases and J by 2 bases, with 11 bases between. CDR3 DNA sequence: TGTGCCAGTAGTATTCGGGCGGGTGCCTACAATGAGCAGTTCTTC. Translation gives CASSIRAGAYNEQFF.

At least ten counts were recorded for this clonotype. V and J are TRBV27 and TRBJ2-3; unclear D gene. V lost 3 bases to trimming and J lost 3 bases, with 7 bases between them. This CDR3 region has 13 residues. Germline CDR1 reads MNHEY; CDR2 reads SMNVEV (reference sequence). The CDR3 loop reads CASSFLNTDTQYF. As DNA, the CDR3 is TGTGCCAGCAGTTTCCTTAATACAGATACGCAGTATTTT.

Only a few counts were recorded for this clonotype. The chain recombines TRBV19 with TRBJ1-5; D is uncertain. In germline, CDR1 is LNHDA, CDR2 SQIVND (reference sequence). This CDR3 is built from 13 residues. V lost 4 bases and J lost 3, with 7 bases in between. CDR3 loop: CASSTQINQPQHF. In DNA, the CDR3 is TGTGCCAGTAGTACCCAGATCAATCAGCCCCAGCATTTT. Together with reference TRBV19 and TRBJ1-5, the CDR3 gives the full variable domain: DGGITQSPKYLFRKEGQNVTLSCEQNLNHDAMYWYRQDPGQGLRLIYYSQIVNDFQKGDIAEGYSVSREKKESFPLTVTSAQKNPTAFYLCASSTQINQPQHFGDGTRLSIL.

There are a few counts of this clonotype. The CDR3 reads CASSERGPSKTQYF. CDR3 sequence (DNA): TGCGCCAGCAGTGAACGTGGGCCCTCAAAGACCCAGTACTTC. The chain couples TRBV10-2 to TRBJ2-5; D remains unclear. The CDR3 loop spans 14 amino acids. The V gene lost 3 bases and the J gene lost 6 bases, with 14 bases spanning the gap. Germline assignment: CDR1 WSHSY and CDR2 SAAADI.

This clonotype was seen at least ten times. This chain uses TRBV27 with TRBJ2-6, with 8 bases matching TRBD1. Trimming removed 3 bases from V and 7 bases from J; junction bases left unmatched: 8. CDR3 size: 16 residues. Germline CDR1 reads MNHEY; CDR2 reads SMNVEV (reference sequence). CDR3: CASSFGTGDGANVLTF. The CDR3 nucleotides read TGTGCCAGCAGTTTCGGGACAGGCGACGGAGCCAACGTCCTGACTTTC.